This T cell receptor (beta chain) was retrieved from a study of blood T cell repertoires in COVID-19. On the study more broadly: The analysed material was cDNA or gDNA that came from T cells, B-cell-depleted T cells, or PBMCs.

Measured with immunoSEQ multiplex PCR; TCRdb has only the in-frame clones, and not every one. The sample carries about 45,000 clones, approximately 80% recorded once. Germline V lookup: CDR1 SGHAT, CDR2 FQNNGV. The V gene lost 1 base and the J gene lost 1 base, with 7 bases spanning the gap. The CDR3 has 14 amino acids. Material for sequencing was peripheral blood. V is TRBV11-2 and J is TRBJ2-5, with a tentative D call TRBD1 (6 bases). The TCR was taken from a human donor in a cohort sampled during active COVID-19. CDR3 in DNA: TGTGCCAGCAGCTTAGCGGACAGCCAAGAGACCCAGTACTTC. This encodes CASSLADSQETQYF.